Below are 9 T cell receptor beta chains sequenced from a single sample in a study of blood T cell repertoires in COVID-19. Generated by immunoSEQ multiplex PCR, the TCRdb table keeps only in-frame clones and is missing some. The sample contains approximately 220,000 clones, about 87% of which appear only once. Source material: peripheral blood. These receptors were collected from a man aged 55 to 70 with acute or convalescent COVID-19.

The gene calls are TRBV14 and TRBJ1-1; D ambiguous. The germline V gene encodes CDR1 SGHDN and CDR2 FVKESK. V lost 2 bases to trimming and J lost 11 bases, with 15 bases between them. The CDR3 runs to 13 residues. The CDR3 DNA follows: TGTGCCAGCAGCCAACAACTATCGGTCGGCGCTTTCTTT. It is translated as CASSQQLSVGAFF.

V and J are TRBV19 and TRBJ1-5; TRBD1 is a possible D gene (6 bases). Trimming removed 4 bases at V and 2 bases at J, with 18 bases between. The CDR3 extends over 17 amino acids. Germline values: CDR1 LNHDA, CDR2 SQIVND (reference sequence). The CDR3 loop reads CASSSRTRGRGNQPQHF. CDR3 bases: TGTGCCAGTAGTAGCCGAACCAGGGGCCGGGGCAATCAGCCCCAGCATTTT. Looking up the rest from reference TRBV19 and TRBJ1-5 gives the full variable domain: DGGITQSPKYLFRKEGQNVTLSCEQNLNHDAMYWYRQDPGQGLRLIYYSQIVNDFQKGDIAEGYSVSREKKESFPLTVTSAQKNPTAFYLCASSSRTRGRGNQPQHFGDGTRLSIL.

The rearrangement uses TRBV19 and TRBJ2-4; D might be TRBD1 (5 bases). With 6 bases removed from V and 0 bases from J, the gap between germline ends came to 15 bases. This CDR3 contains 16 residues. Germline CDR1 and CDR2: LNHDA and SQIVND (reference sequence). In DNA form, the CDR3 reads TGTGCCAGTAGATCTGGGGCGCAGCTAGCCAAAAACATTCAGTACTTC. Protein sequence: CASRSGAQLAKNIQYF.

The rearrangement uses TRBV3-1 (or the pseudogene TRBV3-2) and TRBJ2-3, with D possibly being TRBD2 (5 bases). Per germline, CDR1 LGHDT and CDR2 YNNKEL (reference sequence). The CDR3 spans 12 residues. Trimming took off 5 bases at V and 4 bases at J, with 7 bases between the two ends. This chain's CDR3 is CASSGRADTQYF. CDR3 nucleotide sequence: TGTGCCAGCAGCGGGAGAGCAGATACGCAGTATTTT.

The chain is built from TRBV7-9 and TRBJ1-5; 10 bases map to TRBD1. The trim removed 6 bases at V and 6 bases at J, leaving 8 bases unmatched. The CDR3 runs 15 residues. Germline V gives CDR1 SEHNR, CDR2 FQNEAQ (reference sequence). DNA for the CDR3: TGTGCCAGCAGTCCCGGGACAGGGGCAATTCAGCCCCAGCATTTT. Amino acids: CASSPGTGAIQPQHF.

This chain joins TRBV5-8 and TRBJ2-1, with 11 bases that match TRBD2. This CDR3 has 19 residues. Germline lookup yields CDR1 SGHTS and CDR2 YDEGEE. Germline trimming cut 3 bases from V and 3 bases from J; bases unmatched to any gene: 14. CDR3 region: CASSSRGLAGGSFYNEQFF. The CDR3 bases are TGTGCCAGCAGCTCCCGGGGCCTAGCGGGGGGTTCCTTCTACAATGAGCAGTTCTTC.

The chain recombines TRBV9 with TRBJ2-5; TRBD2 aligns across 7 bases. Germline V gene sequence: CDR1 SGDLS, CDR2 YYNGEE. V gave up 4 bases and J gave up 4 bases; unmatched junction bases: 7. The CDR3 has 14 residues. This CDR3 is CASSLDGGGETQYF. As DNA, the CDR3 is TGTGCCAGCAGCCTCGATGGGGGGGGAGAGACCCAGTACTTC. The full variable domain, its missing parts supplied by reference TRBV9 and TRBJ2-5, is DSGVTQTPKHLITATGQRVTLRCSPRSGDLSVYWYQQSLDQGLQFLIQYYNGEERAKGNILERFSAQQFPDLHSELNLSSLELGDSALYFCASSLDGGGETQYFGPGTRLLVL.

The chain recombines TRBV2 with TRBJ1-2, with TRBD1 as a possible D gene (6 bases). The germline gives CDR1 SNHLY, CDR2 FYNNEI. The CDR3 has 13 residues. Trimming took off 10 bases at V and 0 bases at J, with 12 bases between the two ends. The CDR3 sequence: CATSGVANYGYTF. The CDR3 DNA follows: TGTGCCACCTCAGGGGTAGCTAACTATGGCTACACCTTC.

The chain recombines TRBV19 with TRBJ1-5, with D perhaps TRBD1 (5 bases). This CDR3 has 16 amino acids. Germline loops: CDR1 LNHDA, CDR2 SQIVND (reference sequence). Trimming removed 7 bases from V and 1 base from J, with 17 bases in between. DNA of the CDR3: TGTGCCAGTACCCTCCCCGGGGGACGAAGCAATCAGCCCCAGCATTTT. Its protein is CASTLPGGRSNQPQHF.